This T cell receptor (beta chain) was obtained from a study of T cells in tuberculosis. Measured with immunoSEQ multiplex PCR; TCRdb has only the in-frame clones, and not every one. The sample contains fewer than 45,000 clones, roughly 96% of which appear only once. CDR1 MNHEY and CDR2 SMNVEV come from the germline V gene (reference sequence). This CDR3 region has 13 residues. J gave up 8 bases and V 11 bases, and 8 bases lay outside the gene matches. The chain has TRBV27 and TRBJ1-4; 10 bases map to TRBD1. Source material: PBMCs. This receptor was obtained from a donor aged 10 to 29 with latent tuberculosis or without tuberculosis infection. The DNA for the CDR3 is TGTGCCTCATCGACGGGACAGGGGGAAAAACTGTTTTTT. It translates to CASSTGQGEKLFF.